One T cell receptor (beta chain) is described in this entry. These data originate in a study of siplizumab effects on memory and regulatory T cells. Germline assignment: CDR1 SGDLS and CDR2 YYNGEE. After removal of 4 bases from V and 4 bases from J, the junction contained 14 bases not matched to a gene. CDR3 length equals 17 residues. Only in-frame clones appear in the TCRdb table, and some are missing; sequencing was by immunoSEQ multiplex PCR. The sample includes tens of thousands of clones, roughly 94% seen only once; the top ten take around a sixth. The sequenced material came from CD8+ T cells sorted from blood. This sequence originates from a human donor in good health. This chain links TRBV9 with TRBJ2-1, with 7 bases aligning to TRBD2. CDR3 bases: TGTGCCAGCAGCCCATCACCGGCGGCTAGCGGATACAATGAGCAGTTCTTC. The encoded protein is CASSPSPAASGYNEQFF.